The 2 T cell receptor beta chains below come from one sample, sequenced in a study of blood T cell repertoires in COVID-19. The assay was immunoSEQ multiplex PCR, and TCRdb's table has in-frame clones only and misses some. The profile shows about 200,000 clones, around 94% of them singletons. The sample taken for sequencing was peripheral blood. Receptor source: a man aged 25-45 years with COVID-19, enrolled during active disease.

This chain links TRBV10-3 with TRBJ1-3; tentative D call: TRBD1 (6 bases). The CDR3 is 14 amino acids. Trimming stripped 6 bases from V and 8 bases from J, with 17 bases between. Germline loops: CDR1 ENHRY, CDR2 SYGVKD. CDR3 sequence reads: CAISPGGGEHTIYF. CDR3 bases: TGTGCCATCAGCCCCGGCGGGGGCGAGCACACCATATATTTT.

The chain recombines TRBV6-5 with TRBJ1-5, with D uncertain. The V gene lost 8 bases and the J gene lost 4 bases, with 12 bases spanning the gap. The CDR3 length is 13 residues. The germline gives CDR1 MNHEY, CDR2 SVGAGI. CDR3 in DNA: TGTGCCAGCTGCAGGACGGGGAATCAGCCCCAGCATTTT. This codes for CASCRTGNQPQHF.